This is a list of T cell receptor beta chains from one sample in a study of blood T cell repertoires in COVID-19. Data came from immunoSEQ multiplex PCR; TCRdb stores just in-frame clones and leaves some out. The sample lists 300,000 to 350,000 clones, roughly 87% occurring once. The sample comprised peripheral blood. Source of these receptors: a man aged 25-45 years with COVID-19, enrolled during active disease. Both conserved end residues are part of each CDR3. Each record gives: CDR3 protein, J gene, V gene.

cdr3_aa: CASSLARRGGRPEQFF
j_call: TRBJ2-1
v_call: TRBV5-6

cdr3_aa: CASRAGTGSGELFF
j_call: TRBJ2-2
v_call: TRBV19

cdr3_aa: CASSVPGQGNYEQYF
j_call: TRBJ2-7
v_call: TRBV7-3

cdr3_aa: CAWSRQGISSLNTEAFF
j_call: TRBJ1-1
v_call: TRBV30

cdr3_aa: CASSSTSGRGLLDTQYF
j_call: TRBJ2-3
v_call: TRBV6-2/TRBV6-3

cdr3_aa: CASSPWDRASPLHF
j_call: TRBJ1-6
v_call: TRBV18

cdr3_aa: CASSLLSGGDTQYF
j_call: TRBJ2-3
v_call: TRBV6-5

cdr3_aa: CASSPGQSNEQFF
j_call: TRBJ2-1
v_call: TRBV28

cdr3_aa: CASAPWAPQGSFF
j_call: TRBJ2-1
v_call: TRBV12-5

cdr3_aa: CASSIQGRAFF
j_call: TRBJ1-1
v_call: TRBV18

cdr3_aa: CASSPLGGRLNGYTF
j_call: TRBJ1-2
v_call: TRBV27

cdr3_aa: CASSSGLAGNNEQFF
j_call: TRBJ2-1
v_call: TRBV11-3

cdr3_aa: CASSLADSNEKLFF
j_call: TRBJ1-4
v_call: TRBV11-1

cdr3_aa: CASSLRTSLHEQYF
j_call: TRBJ2-7
v_call: TRBV5-5

cdr3_aa: CASSYSGQGALGYTF
j_call: TRBJ1-2
v_call: TRBV6-5